The 15 T cell receptor beta chains in this list originate from one sample, sequenced in a study of T cells in women clearing cervical HPV infection. TCRdb's copy holds only in-frame clones and misses some; the assay was immunoSEQ multiplex PCR. This listing includes roughly 30,000 clones. The sample consisted of blood buffy coat. The receptors here all came from a woman aged 18 to 75 with a cervical HPV16 infection that either progressed to CIN3+ or cleared (not recorded which).

About this clone: Read sequence stops 3 residues before the CDR3 end, and the germline J gene provides the missing end. The chain links TRBV19 to TRBJ1-6; possible D gene TRBD1, 6 bases. The V end lost 4 bases, the J end lost 6 bases, and 13 bases lay between the germline ends. The V gene's germline CDR1 is LNHDA and CDR2 SQIVND (reference sequence). The CDR3 consists of 15 residues. This chain's CDR3 is CASSTFGQINSPLHF. Partial CDR3 DNA: TGTGCCAGTAGTACATTCGGACAGATTAATTCACCC.

Note on this clone: The read is 3 residues too short to cover the CDR3 end, so that end is filled in from the germline J gene. The chain has TRBV7-9 and TRBJ2-7, with D possibly being TRBD2 (7 bases). Trimming cost V 0 bases and J 6 bases, with 12 bases left between them. The CDR3 sequence is 14 residues long. From germline, CDR1 is SEHNR and CDR2 FQNEAQ (reference sequence). The covered CDR3 bases are TGTGCCAGCAGCTTAGCCCTCGGGGGGCTCGAG. Its translation is CASSLALGGLE. The complete CDR3 sequence is CASSLALGGLEQYF.

Concerning this clone: The missing CDR3 end, 3 residues past where the read stops, is filled in from the germline J gene. The chain combines TRBV20-1 with TRBJ2-4; no clear D. V shed 1 base and J shed 1 base, with 17 bases lying between them. The CDR3 loop spans 17 amino acids. Germline-derived CDR1 and CDR2 are DFQATT and SNEGSKA (reference sequence). CDR3 DNA (partial): TGCAGTGCTAGAGCCCCCCCGGGTCGGCGGGCCAAAAACATT. It translates to CSARAPPGRRAKNI. The whole CDR3 sequence reads CSARAPPGRRAKNIQYF.

A note on this clone: The read ends 3 residues shy of where the CDR3 ends; the end is completed using the germline J gene. The chain has TRBV5-4 and TRBJ2-7, with 7 bases matching TRBD1. V dropped 4 bases and J dropped 0; count of bases not matched to a gene: 7. The CDR3 covers 15 residues. Looked up from germline, CDR1 is SGHNT and CDR2 is YYREEE (reference sequence). Here the CDR3 reads CASSRGGDGSYEQYF. The CDR3 DNA, read in part, is TGTGCCAGCAGCCGAGGGGGCGACGGCTCCTACGAG.

Turning to this clone: Coverage ceases 3 residues before the CDR3 finishes, and the germline J gene fills in the end. The chain couples TRBV19 to TRBJ1-5; 10 nucleotides agree with TRBD1. Trimming at V came to 5 bases and at J to 5 bases, leaving 6 bases not matched to a gene. Germline values: CDR1 LNHDA, CDR2 SQIVND (reference sequence). The CDR3 has 15 residues. The sequenced part of the CDR3 DNA is TGTGCCAGTAGTGTCACGGGACAGGGGTATCAGCCC. Its protein is CASSVTGQGYQP. The whole CDR3 region reads CASSVTGQGYQPQHF.

As regards this clone: The read ends 3 residues early relative to the CDR3; the germline J gene fills the gap. The gene calls are TRBV19 and TRBJ1-2, with D unresolved. This CDR3 contains 13 residues. V lost 0 bases and J 4 bases, leaving 6 bases between the germline ends. CDR1 LNHDA and CDR2 SQIVND come from the germline V gene (reference sequence). The CDR3 bases that were read are TGTGCCAGTAGTATAGAAACCAGCTATGGC. Residues: CASSIETSYG. From start to end, the CDR3 is CASSIETSYGYTF.

On this clone itself: The DNA ends 3 residues before the CDR3 does, and the rest of the CDR3 is filled in from the germline J gene. The chain employs TRBV5-4 and TRBJ2-5, with TRBD2 matching 8 bases. J lost 1 base, V lost 3 bases, and 2 bases had no gene match. CDR3 size: 14 residues. Germline-derived CDR1 and CDR2 are SGHNT and YYREEE (reference sequence). The CDR3 DNA, read in part, is TGTGCCAGCAGCTCGGGGGGGAGCCAAGAGACC. Protein sequence: CASSSGGSQET. The whole CDR3 protein reads CASSSGGSQETQYF. The variable domain in full, with the rest retrieved from reference TRBV5-4 and TRBJ2-5, is ETGVTQSPTHLIKTRGQQVTLRCSSQSGHNTVSWYQQALGQGPQFIFQYYREEENGRGNFPPRFSGLQFPNYSSELNVNALELDDSALYLCASSSGGSQETQYFGPGTRLLVL.

As for this clone: Read data end 3 residues before the CDR3 end; the end is taken from the germline J gene. The chain carries TRBV6-2 or TRBV6-3 and TRBJ1-5, with D possibly matching TRBD1 (6 bases). The CDR3 loop spans 15 amino acids. From germline, CDR1 is MNHEY and CDR2 SVGEGT. V lost 2 bases and J 6 bases, leaving 14 bases between the germline ends. The CDR3 DNA, read in part, is TGTGCCAGCAGTTACGGCGGGGGGCGCGGTCAGCCC. Translated, it gives CASSYGGGRGQP. The entire CDR3 reads CASSYGGGRGQPQHF.

Remarks on this clone: The read halts 3 residues ahead of the CDR3 end, with the missing end drawn from the germline J gene. This rearrangement joins TRBV6-2 or TRBV6-3 to TRBJ2-3; perhaps TRBD1 as D (5 bases). The CDR3 extends over 13 amino acids. Per germline, CDR1 MNHEY and CDR2 SVGEGT. CDR3 DNA, as far as it was read: TGTGCCAGCAGTTACAGGGGCCATCAGCCG. Translation gives CASSYRGHQP. In full, the CDR3 reads CASSYRGHQPQYF.

Concerning this clone itself: Compared with germline, one end of the junction differs, possibly owing to a read error. Read coverage stops 3 residues before the CDR3 terminus; the germline J gene supplies the remainder. This chain joins TRBV4-2 and TRBJ1-2; the D gene is possibly TRBD1 (5 bases). There are 15 residues in the CDR3. Germline CDR1 LGHNA, CDR2 YNFKEQ. The sequenced part of the CDR3 DNA is TGCGCCAGCAGCCAAGATAATGGGGCCACCTATGGC. Translation: CASSQDNGATYG. The CDR3 in its entirety is CASSQDNGATYGYTF.

On this clone: The read halts 3 residues ahead of the CDR3 end, with the missing end drawn from the germline J gene. V gene TRBV13 combines with J gene TRBJ1-5; the D gene is possibly TRBD1 (6 bases). Germline V CDR1 and CDR2: PRHDT, FYEKMQ (reference sequence). The CDR3 contains 16 residues. The ends were cut back, 2 bases at V and 0 bases at J, with 11 bases in the middle. Here the CDR3 reads CASSLSGDYSNQPQHF. Partial CDR3 DNA: TGTGCCAGCAGCTTATCAGGGGATTATAGCAATCAGCCC.

Here the CDR3 reads CASSGNPRQGIPEAFF. CDR3 bases read: TGTGCCAGCAGTGGAAACCCGAGACAGGGGATTCCTGAA. This sequence joins TRBV2 and TRBJ1-1; 8 bases align to TRBD1. The CDR3 end is not reached by the read, which stops 3 residues before it; the germline J gene fills it in. Trimming at V came to 4 bases and at J to 6 bases, leaving 13 bases not matched to a gene. The CDR3 has 16 residues. Germline values: CDR1 SNHLY, CDR2 FYNNEI.

As for this clone: The DNA ends 3 residues before the CDR3 does, and the rest of the CDR3 is filled in from the germline J gene. This chain joins TRBV30 and TRBJ2-3, with D possibly called TRBD1 or TRBD2 (5 bases each). Germline CDR1 GTSNPN, CDR2 SVGIG (reference sequence). The CDR3 length is 15 residues. The DNA read from the CDR3 is TGTGCCTGGAGTCGCGAGGGGCCCTACCAAGAGACG. Its translation is CAWSREGPYQET. From start to end, the CDR3 is CAWSREGPYQETQYF.

About this clone: The CDR3 end falls 3 residues outside the read, so it is completed with the germline J gene. The rearrangement uses TRBV5-4 and TRBJ1-1, with D possibly being TRBD1 (6 bases). The CDR3 contains 14 residues. The germline V gene has CDR1 SGHNT and CDR2 YYREEE (reference sequence). The V and J ends lost 1 base and 3 bases respectively, with 10 bases between them. The CDR3 region is CASSLQGMDTEAFF. CDR3 DNA (partial): TGTGCCAGCAGCTTGCAGGGGATGGACACTGAA.

Worth noting for this clone: The CDR3 end lies 3 residues beyond the end of the read and is filled in from the germline J gene. This chain joins TRBV19 and TRBJ1-5; TRBD1 might be the D (5 bases). The CDR3 extends over 17 amino acids. Deletions cut 0 bases from V and 0 bases from J, with 12 bases between. CDR1 is LNHDA, CDR2 SQIVND, per germline (reference sequence). The CDR3 spells CASSIEGRQLSNQPQHF. The part of the CDR3 DNA that was read is TGTGCCAGTAGTATAGAAGGGAGACAGCTTAGCAATCAGCCC.